This TCR beta chain was retrieved from a study of blood T cells in healthy people across ages. Primed by a sample-barcoded 5' primer and a J-beta primer mix, a second PCR proceeded for 7 to 11 cycles. TCRdb reanalysed the 5' RACE reads using MiXCR and keeps one entry per CDR3 protein. The sample carries hundreds of thousands of distinct CDR3 sequences, 45% to 50% recorded once. Germline CDR1 reads SGHTA; CDR2 reads FQGNSA. The CDR3 runs 17 residues. This chain links TRBV7-2 with TRBJ2-5; 7 bases are shared with TRBD2. Matching the DNA end better, TRBJ2-7 makes the J call doubtful. The sequenced sample was blood. The TCR originated in a woman aged 55-75 years in good health. The CDR3 DNA is TGTGCCAGCAGCTCCGGGGGGTTTCGAGCGCTGACCTACGAGCAGTACTTC. It encodes CASSSGGFRALTYEQYF.